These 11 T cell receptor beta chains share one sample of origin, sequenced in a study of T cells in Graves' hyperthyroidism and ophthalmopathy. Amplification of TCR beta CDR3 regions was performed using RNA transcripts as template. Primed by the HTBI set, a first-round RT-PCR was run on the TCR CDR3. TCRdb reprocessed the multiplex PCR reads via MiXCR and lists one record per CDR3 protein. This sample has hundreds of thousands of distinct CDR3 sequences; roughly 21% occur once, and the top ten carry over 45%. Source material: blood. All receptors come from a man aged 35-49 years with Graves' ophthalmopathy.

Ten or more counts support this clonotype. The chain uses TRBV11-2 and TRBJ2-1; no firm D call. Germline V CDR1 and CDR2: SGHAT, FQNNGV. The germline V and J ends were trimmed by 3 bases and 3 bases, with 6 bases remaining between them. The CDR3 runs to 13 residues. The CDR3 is CASSFSSYNEQFF. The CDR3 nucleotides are TGTGCCAGCAGCTTCTCTAGCTACAATGAGCAGTTCTTC.

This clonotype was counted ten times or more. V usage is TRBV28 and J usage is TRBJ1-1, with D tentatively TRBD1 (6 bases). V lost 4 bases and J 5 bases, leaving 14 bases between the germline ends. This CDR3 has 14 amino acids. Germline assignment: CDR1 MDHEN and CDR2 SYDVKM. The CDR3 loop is CASSSNSGVTEAFF. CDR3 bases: TGTGCCAGCAGTTCCAACTCAGGGGTGACTGAAGCTTTCTTT.

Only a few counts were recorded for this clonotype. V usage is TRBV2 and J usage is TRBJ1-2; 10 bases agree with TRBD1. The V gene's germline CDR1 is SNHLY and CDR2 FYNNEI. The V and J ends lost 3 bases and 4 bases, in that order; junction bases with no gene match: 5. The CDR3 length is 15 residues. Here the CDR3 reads CASSESTGGGYGYTF. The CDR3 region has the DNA TGTGCCAGCAGTGAGTCGACAGGGGGCGGCTATGGCTACACCTTC. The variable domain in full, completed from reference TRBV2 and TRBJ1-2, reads EPEVTQTPSHQVTQMGQEVILRCVPISNHLYFYWYRQILGQKVEFLVSFYNNEISEKSEIFDDQFSVERPDGSNFTLKIRSTKLEDSAMYFCASSESTGGGYGYTFGSGTRLTVV.

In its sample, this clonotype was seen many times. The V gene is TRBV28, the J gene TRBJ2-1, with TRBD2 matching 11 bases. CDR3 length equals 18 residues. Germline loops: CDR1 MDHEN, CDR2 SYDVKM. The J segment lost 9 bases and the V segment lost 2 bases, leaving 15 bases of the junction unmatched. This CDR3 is CASSLRSYRGLADIEQFF. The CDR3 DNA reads TGTGCCAGCAGTTTAAGGAGCTACCGGGGACTAGCGGATATTGAGCAGTTCTTC.

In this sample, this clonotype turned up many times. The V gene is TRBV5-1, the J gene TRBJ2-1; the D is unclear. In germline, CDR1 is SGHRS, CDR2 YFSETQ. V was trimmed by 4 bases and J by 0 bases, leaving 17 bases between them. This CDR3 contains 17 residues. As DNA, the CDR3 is TGCGCCAGCAGCCCAGGTGATTGGGGTTACTCCTACAATGAGCAGTTCTTC. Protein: CASSPGDWGYSYNEQFF.

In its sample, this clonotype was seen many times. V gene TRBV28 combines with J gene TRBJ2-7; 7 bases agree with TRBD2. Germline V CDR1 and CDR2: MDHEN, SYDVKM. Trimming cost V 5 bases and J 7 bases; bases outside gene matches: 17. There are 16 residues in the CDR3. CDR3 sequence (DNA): TGTGCCAGCAGTGCTGCGGGCTTGGGGGGGGAGAGGGAGCAGTACTTC. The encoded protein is CASSAAGLGGEREQYF.

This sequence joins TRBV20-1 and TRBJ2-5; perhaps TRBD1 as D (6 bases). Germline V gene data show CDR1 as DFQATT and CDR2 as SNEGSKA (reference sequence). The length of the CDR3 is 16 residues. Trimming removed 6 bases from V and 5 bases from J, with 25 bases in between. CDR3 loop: CSAVVSSQGSRETQYF. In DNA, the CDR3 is TGCAGTGCCGTAGTATCGTCACAGGGAAGTAGGGAGACCCAGTACTTC.

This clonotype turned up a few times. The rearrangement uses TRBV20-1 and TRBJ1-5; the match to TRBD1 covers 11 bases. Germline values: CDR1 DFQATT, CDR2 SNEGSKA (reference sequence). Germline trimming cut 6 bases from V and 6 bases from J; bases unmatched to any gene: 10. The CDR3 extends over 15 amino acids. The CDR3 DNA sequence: TGCAGTGCCCGTCCCCGGACAGGGGGCGGTCAGCCCCAGCATTTT. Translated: CSARPRTGGGQPQHF.

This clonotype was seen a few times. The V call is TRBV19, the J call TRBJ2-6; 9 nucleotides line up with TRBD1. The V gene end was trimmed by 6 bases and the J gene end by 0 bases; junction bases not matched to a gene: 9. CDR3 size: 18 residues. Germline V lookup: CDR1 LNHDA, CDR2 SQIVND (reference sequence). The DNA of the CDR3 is TGTGCCAGTAGCCGAACGGACAGGGGCCTCTCTGGGGCCAACGTCCTGACTTTC. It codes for CASSRTDRGLSGANVLTF.

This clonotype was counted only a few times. CDR3 sequence (DNA): TGTGCCAGCAGTTCTAGCGGGGGGGTCTCCTACGAGCAGTACTTC. Translating it yields CASSSSGGVSYEQYF. The chain links TRBV27 to TRBJ2-7; TRBD2 matches 12 bases. The CDR3 covers 15 residues. The trim removed 4 bases at V and 0 bases at J, leaving 1 base unmatched. Germline lookup yields CDR1 MNHEY and CDR2 SMNVEV (reference sequence).

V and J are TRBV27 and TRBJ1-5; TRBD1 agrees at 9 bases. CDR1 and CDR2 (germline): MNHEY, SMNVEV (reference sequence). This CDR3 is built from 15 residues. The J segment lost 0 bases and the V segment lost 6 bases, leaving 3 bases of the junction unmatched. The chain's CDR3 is CASRGQGYSNQPQHF. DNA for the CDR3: TGTGCCAGCAGGGGACAGGGTTATAGCAATCAGCCCCAGCATTTT.